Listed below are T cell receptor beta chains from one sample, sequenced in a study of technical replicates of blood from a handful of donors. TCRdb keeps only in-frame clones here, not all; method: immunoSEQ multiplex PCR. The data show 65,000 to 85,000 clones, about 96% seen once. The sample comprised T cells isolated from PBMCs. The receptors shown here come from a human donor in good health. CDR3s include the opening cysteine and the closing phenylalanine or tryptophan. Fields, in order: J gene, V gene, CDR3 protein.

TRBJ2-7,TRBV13,CASSGGLAPTYSYEQYF
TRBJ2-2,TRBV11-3,CASSLGQTNTGELFF
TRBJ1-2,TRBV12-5,CASGLVLKAGNYGYTF
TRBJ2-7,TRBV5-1,CASSQGVATYEQYF
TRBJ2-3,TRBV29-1,CSVLGGSTDTQYF
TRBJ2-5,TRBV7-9,CASSLLDRVLQETQYF
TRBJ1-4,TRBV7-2,CASSRSQGWSKLFF
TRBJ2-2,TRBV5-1,CASSSGTGGGELFF
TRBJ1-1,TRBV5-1,CASSLGRGPRGTEAFF
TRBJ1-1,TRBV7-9,CASSLGGGGDTEAFF
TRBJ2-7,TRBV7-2,CASSLVGIGDEQYF
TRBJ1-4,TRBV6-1,CASNRQGRDEKLFF
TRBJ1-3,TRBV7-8,CASSLTSLQGAGNTIYF
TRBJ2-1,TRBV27,CASSLGLAADEQFF
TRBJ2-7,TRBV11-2,CASSPQTGGYEQYF
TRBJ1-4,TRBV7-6,CASSLEQDEKLFF
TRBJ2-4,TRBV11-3,CASSLEKSLGRNIQYF
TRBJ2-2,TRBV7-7,CASSLRGGTENTGELFF
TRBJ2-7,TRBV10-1,CASSEEGQGQGQYF
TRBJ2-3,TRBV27,CASSLTLAGVRTDTQYF
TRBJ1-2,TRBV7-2,CASSPSRQLYGYTF
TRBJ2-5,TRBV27,CASSLTFTLRGRQETQYF
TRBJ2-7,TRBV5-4,CASADRDRSYEQYF
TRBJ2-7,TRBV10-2,CASSDRGYEQYF
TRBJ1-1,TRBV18,CASSQTGSEAFF
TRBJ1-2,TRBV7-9,CASSWTGDFDGYTF
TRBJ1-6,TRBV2,CASSEMSSYNSPLHF
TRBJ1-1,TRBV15,CATSRDITDAGEAFF
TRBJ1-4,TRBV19,CASRSPRALGEKLFF
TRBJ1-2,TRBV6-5,CASSFLGGLDGYTF
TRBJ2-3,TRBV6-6,CASSPKVDFDTQYF
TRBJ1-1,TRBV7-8,CASIGRSTGGGITGTEAFF
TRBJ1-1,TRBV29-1,CSVVIQGEAFF
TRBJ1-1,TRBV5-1,CASSLSTGLGAFF
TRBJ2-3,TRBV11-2,CASSLAGRETDTQYF
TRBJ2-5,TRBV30,CAWSVLGLNGETQYF
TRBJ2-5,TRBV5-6,CASSSSDLEETQYF
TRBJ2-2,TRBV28,CASSIPGLAGKNTGELFF
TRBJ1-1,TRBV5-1,CASRNPQGVWGTEAFF
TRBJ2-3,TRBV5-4,CASSLADRSVTDTQYF
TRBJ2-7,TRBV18,CASSPPSVEGEQYF
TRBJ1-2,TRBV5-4,CASSFLQVYGYTF
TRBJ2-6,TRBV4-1,CASLDRFRGPPKGSGANVLTF
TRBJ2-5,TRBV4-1,CASSRGTSGGTETQYF
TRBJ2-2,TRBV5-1,CASSLPRLAFAANTGELFF
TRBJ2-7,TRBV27,CASRFEQGPYEQYF
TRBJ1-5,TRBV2,CASKGDSNQPQHF
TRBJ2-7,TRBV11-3,CASSLGQGLSSYEQYF
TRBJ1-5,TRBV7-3,CASSQFWTGDVGRNQPQHF
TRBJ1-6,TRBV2,CASSEDGQGHSPLHF
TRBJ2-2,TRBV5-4,CASSPTSGNLKGGELFF
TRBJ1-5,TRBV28,CASRSGNQPQHF
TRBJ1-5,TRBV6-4,CASSDSRASQPQHF
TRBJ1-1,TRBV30,CAWSPADRAVRYTEAFF
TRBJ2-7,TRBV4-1,CASSQPSGTGASYEQYF
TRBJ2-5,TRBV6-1,CASSELAGGTKETQYF
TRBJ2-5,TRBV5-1,CASSLGLAGGETQYF
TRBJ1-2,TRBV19,CASSMGGSNYGYTF
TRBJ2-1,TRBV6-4,CASSPDRGNEQFF